This entry describes one TCR beta chain. TCRdb's table, derived via immunoSEQ multiplex PCR, lists solely in-frame clones and lacks some. Here the sample spans about 660,000 clones, around 89% being singletons. This sample was included in a study of shared T cell receptors in the human thymus. The CDR3 is made up of 13 amino acids. The germline V gene has CDR1 MNHEY and CDR2 SMNVEV (reference sequence). J gave up 4 bases and V 3 bases, and 2 bases lay outside the gene matches. The same sample was also studied in work on human thymus T cells. That paper states: It was healthy Finnish infants having corrective surgery for congenital heart defects who were the donors. Reports from related research described highly overlapping thymic repertoires among unrelated individuals.

The chain has TRBV27 and TRBJ2-5; TRBD1 agrees at 7 bases. The sample was thymocytes. The clonotype was recovered from a boy in the first two years of life with a congenital heart defect. CDR3 coding DNA: TGTGCCAGCAGTTTCTACAGGGGAGAGACCCAGTACTTC. It yields the protein CASSFYRGETQYF.